These 21 T cell receptor beta chains share one sample of origin, sequenced in a study of T cell responses to AZD1222 COVID-19 vaccine. Assay used: immunoSEQ multiplex PCR; TCRdb lists only in-frame clones, some missing. Of 53,000 or so clones in the sample, about 86% were seen once. Sequenced here: peripheral blood, sampled 28 days after the second AZD1222 dose. The receptor source for this set is an adult who received the AZD1222 COVID-19 vaccine.

The chain combines TRBV27 with TRBJ2-5; no firm D call. The CDR3 sequence is 14 residues long. The germline V gene has CDR1 MNHEY and CDR2 SMNVEV (reference sequence). Trimming pared 2 bases from V and 1 base from J, leaving 8 bases between. CDR3 in DNA: TGTGCCAGCAGTTTAGGCCGGCCCCAAGAGACCCAGTACTTC. It encodes CASSLGRPQETQYF.

The chain couples TRBV7-8 to TRBJ2-1, with D perhaps being TRBD1 or TRBD2 (5 bases each). The CDR3 has 17 amino acids. Trimming cost V 1 base and J 0 bases, with 13 bases left between them. Germline V CDR1 and CDR2: SGHVS, FQNEAQ. CDR3 in DNA: TGTGCCAGCAGCTTAGGACGGGGCAGGTCCTCCTACAATGAGCAGTTCTTC. Its translation is CASSLGRGRSSYNEQFF.

The V call is TRBV2, the J call TRBJ1-4; 7 bases are a match to TRBD1. CDR3 length: 16 amino acids. Germline V CDR1 and CDR2: SNHLY, FYNNEI. V shed 5 bases and J 0 bases; nucleotides not matched to a gene: 6. Here the CDR3 reads CASSYGQGATNEKLFF. DNA of the CDR3: TGTGCCAGCAGTTACGGGCAGGGGGCAACTAATGAAAAACTGTTTTTT.

The rearrangement links TRBV7-3 to TRBJ2-2; D might be TRBD1 (6 bases). CDR3 length equals 13 residues. Germline V gene data show CDR1 as SGHTA and CDR2 as FQGTGA. V lost 4 bases to trimming and J lost 8 bases, with 11 bases between them. The CDR3: CASSSDRTGELFF. The DNA for the CDR3 is TGTGCCAGCAGCTCCGACAGGACTGGGGAGCTGTTTTTT. Looking up the rest from reference TRBV7-3 and TRBJ2-2 gives the full variable domain: GAGVSQTPSNKVTEKGKYVELRCDPISGHTALYWYRQSLGQGPEFLIYFQGTGAADDSGLPNDRFFAVRPEGSVSTLKIQRTERGDSAVYLCASSSDRTGELFFGEGSRLTVL.

The V call is TRBV7-3, the J call TRBJ2-1; no firm D call. The ends were cut back, 4 bases at V and 2 bases at J, with 9 bases in the middle. The V gene's germline CDR1 is SGHTA and CDR2 FQGTGA. The length of the CDR3 is 14 residues. The CDR3 nucleotides are TGTGCCAGCAGCTCGGACCCGACCTACAATGAGCAGTTCTTC. Its protein product is CASSSDPTYNEQFF. Variable domain in full (rest from reference TRBV7-3 and TRBJ2-1): GAGVSQTPSNKVTEKGKYVELRCDPISGHTALYWYRQSLGQGPEFLIYFQGTGAADDSGLPNDRFFAVRPEGSVSTLKIQRTERGDSAVYLCASSSDPTYNEQFFGPGTRLTVL.

The rearrangement uses TRBV11-2 and TRBJ2-5; 7 bases line up with TRBD1. The CDR3 sequence is 13 residues long. Unmatched junction bases numbered 1, after V lost 4 bases and J lost 2 bases. Germline V gene sequence: CDR1 SGHAT, CDR2 FQNNGV. CDR3 in DNA: TGTGCCAGCAGCTCGGGACAGCAAGAGACCCAGTACTTC. This translates into CASSSGQQETQYF.

The chain employs TRBV23-1 and TRBJ1-1; D remains ambiguous. TRBV23-1 is noted as an ORF with a role that remains uncertain. Trimming stripped 6 bases from V and 5 bases from J, with 16 bases between. This CDR3 has 14 amino acids. CDR3 loop: CASSLGGLGTEAFF. CDR3 DNA sequence: TGCGCCAGCAGCCTTGGAGGATTGGGGACTGAAGCTTTCTTT.

The J gene is TRBJ1-2, the V gene TRBV19, with TRBD1 identical over 12 bases. This CDR3 is 17 amino acids long. V shed 3 bases, J shed 4 bases, and the junction held 9 bases outside the gene matches. Germline lookup yields CDR1 LNHDA and CDR2 SQIVND (reference sequence). CDR3 DNA: TGTGCCAGTAGTATCGCCGGGACAGGGGGCGATGGCTATGGCTACACCTTC. Translated: CASSIAGTGGDGYGYTF.

Comment on this clone: The sample has other DNA sequences that encode this CDR3 too. This chain connects TRBV11-2 to TRBJ1-2; D unclear. This CDR3 spans 13 amino acids. Germline CDR1 and CDR2: SGHAT and FQNNGV. V lost 6 bases, J lost 5 bases, and 13 bases lay in between. The CDR3 coding sequence is TGTGCCAGCAGTCCGGTCGGGCGGTATGGCTACACCTTC. Amino acids: CASSPVGRYGYTF.

This clone has only a few counts. This chain uses TRBV7-9 with TRBJ2-7; D not certain. Trimming took 3 bases from V and 3 from J, leaving 9 bases between them. The CDR3 has 13 amino acids. Germline assignment: CDR1 SEHNR and CDR2 FQNEAQ (reference sequence). DNA for the CDR3: TGTGCCAGCAGCTTCGACCGATTCTACGAGCAGTACTTC. Translating it yields CASSFDRFYEQYF.

The CDR3 DNA follows: TGTGCCAGCAGCCCACAGGCTAGCGGGGTGGAGACCCAGTACTTC. Translation gives CASSPQASGVETQYF. V is TRBV14 and J is TRBJ2-5, with 9 bases that match TRBD2. With V trimmed by 4 bases and J by 5 bases, 8 bases remained unmatched. The germline CDR1 and CDR2 sequences are SGHDN and FVKESK. The CDR3 length is 15 residues.

V gene TRBV9 combines with J gene TRBJ1-5; unclear D gene. The CDR3 sequence is 14 residues long. CDR1 SGDLS and CDR2 YYNGEE come from the germline V gene. The ends were cut back, 3 bases at V and 3 bases at J, with 10 bases in the middle. CDR3 region: CASSARVTNQPQHF. The DNA for the CDR3 is TGTGCCAGCAGCGCGAGGGTTACCAATCAGCCCCAGCATTTT.

J is TRBJ1-1 and V is TRBV14; D is ambiguous. The germline gives CDR1 SGHDN, CDR2 FVKESK. There are 11 residues in the CDR3. V was clipped by 0 bases and J by 9 bases, with 5 bases between them. CDR3 in amino acids: CASSQEVKAFF. CDR3 nucleotides: TGTGCCAGCAGCCAAGAGGTAAAAGCTTTCTTT.

This chain joins TRBV9 and TRBJ2-3, with D unclear. The germline CDR1 and CDR2 sequences are SGDLS and YYNGEE. V lost 0 bases, J lost 2 bases, and 13 bases lay in between. This CDR3 is built from 16 residues. CDR3 region: CASSVAARTPTDTQYF. For the CDR3, the DNA is TGTGCCAGCAGCGTAGCGGCTAGGACCCCCACAGATACGCAGTATTTT.

The chain uses TRBV4-2 and TRBJ2-5, with a possible D match to TRBD2 (5 bases). V shed 3 bases and J shed 5 bases, with 10 bases lying between them. Germline lookup yields CDR1 LGHNA and CDR2 YNFKEQ. CDR3 length: 13 amino acids. The DNA for the CDR3 is TGTGCCAGCAGCCAGACCCCGGGGGAGACCCAGTACTTC. This codes for CASSQTPGETQYF.

About this clone itself: The sample holds other DNA sequences that translate to the same CDR3. The chain is built from TRBV30 and TRBJ2-7; 10 bases align to TRBD1. CDR3 size: 14 residues. Losses at the gene ends were 2 bases for V and 3 bases for J; bases not matched to a gene: 4. CDR1 is GTSNPN and CDR2 is SVGIG in the germline V gene (reference sequence). The chain's CDR3 is CAWSPGTGDYEQYF. The CDR3 DNA reads TGTGCCTGGAGTCCCGGGACAGGGGACTACGAGCAGTACTTC. Complete variable domain (other parts from reference TRBV30 and TRBJ2-7): SQTIHQWPATLVQPVGSPLSLECTVEGTSNPNLYWYRQAAGRGLQLLFYSVGIGQISSEVPQNLSASRPQDRQFILSSKKLLLSDSGFYLCAWSPGTGDYEQYFGPGTRLTVT.

V usage is TRBV18 and J usage is TRBJ1-3; perhaps TRBD1 as D (5 bases). Germline V gene lookup returns CDR1 KGHSH and CDR2 LQKENI. The V gene lost 6 bases and the J gene lost 0 bases, with 15 bases spanning the gap. This CDR3 is built from 16 residues. The CDR3 is CASSQGLLGSGNTIYF. CDR3 DNA sequence: TGTGCCAGCTCCCAGGGACTCCTGGGCTCTGGAAACACCATATATTTT.

This clone was seen only once. This sequence joins TRBV6-4 and TRBJ1-2, with a possible D match to TRBD1 (6 bases). With 2 bases removed from V and 2 bases from J, the gap between germline ends came to 12 bases. The CDR3 loop spans 15 amino acids. Germline CDR1 reads MRHNA; CDR2 reads SNTAGT. The CDR3, as DNA: TGTGCCAGCAGTGACCCCCTAACAGGGAACTATGGCTACACCTTC. It is translated as CASSDPLTGNYGYTF.

This clone has only a few counts. The chain uses TRBV2 and TRBJ2-1, with 7 bases fitting TRBD1. V shed 9 bases, J shed 0 bases, and the junction held 5 bases outside the gene matches. The germline V gene has CDR1 SNHLY and CDR2 FYNNEI. The CDR3 totals 14 residues. This CDR3 is CASHRDSSYNEQFF. Here the CDR3 DNA reads TGTGCCAGTCACCGGGACAGCTCCTACAATGAGCAGTTCTTC.

The rearrangement uses TRBV27 and TRBJ2-7; 13 bases match TRBD2. CDR1 and CDR2 from the germline V gene are MNHEY and SMNVEV (reference sequence). The CDR3 extends over 15 amino acids. After removal of 8 bases from V and 1 base from J, the junction contained 5 bases not matched to a gene. The CDR3 loop is CASGEGLAGSYEQYF. The CDR3 DNA is TGTGCCAGCGGCGAGGGACTAGCGGGATCCTACGAGCAGTACTTC.

The chain employs TRBV7-9 and TRBJ2-5; D possibly corresponds to TRBD1 (5 bases). The germline V gene has CDR1 SEHNR and CDR2 FQNEAQ (reference sequence). V shed 5 bases and J shed 1 base, with 17 bases lying between them. The CDR3 is made up of 16 amino acids. DNA of the CDR3: TGTGCCAGCAGCCCCGTTGGGGCAGGAGCCCAAGAGACCCAGTACTTC. Residues: CASSPVGAGAQETQYF. The complete variable domain, with remaining parts taken from reference TRBV7-9 and TRBJ2-5, reads DTGVSQNPRHKITKRGQNVTFRCDPISEHNRLYWYRQTLGQGPEFLTYFQNEAQLEKSRLLSDRFSAERPKGSFSTLEIQRTEQGDSAMYLCASSPVGAGAQETQYFGPGTRLLVL.